Reported below is one T cell receptor (beta chain). The antigen is unknown. The sample belongs to a study of graft-versus-host responses after intestinal transplantation. Study-level information: Anti-thymocyte globulin induction preceded roughly 3 years of tacrolimus and steroid maintenance in all recipients.

CDR1 is MNHEY, CDR2 SVGAGI, per germline. Trimming removed 0 bases at V and 5 bases at J, with 13 bases between. The CDR3 length is 15 residues. The assay was immunoSEQ multiplex PCR, and TCRdb's table has in-frame clones only and misses some. Of about 59,000 clones detected, approximately 94% appear once; the ten largest clones hold 0.38%. Study-level results: Allografts from individuals with graft-donor T cell macrochimerism displayed high graft-versus-host to host-versus-graft clonal ratios. Some GvH clones appeared in ileal mucosa or blood before recipient bone marrow.

The source is a human donor who was the organ donor for an intestinal transplant. The rearrangement joins TRBV6-5 to TRBJ1-2; perhaps TRBD1 as D (5 bases). The material was unstimulated CD4+ T cells sorted from spleen or lymph node cells, obtained before transplant. CDR3 DNA sequence: TGTGCCAGCAGTTACTCCCAGGGAGCTGGGTATGGCTACACCTTC. This sequence encodes CASSYSQGAGYGYTF.